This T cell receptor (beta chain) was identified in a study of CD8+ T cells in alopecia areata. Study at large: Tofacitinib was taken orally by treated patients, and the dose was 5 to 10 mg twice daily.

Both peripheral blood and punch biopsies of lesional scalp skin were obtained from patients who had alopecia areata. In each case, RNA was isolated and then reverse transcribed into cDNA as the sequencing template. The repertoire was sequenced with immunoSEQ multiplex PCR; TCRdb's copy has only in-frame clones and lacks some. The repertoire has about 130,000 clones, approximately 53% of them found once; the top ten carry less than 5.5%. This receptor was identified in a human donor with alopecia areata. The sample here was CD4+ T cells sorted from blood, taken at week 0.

Written as DNA, the CDR3 is TGTGCCAGCAGCCCCTGGACTAGCTTGAACACCGGGGAGCTGTTTTTT. Residues: CASSPWTSLNTGELFF. The chain combines TRBV9 with TRBJ2-2; 8 nucleotides align to TRBD2. The V gene end was trimmed by 4 bases and the J gene end by 1 base; junction bases not matched to a gene: 6. The CDR3 contains 16 residues. Germline V gene lookup returns CDR1 SGDLS and CDR2 YYNGEE.